This TCR beta chain was sequenced during a study of blood T cell repertoires in COVID-19. Study in general: COVID-19 samples from acute and convalescent phases originated in the United States, Italy and Spain. PBMCs, B-cell-depleted T cells, or T cells were the source of the cDNA or gDNA that made up the material.

Original processing notes: Estimation of nucleated cell counts relied on the amplification of reference gene primers. The method was immunoSEQ multiplex PCR; TCRdb's version includes in-frame clones alone and lacks a portion of them. V and J calls and clone size are copied from that table; D and trimming were computed from the DNA. The sample yields tens of thousands of clones, around 86% seen once. Germline CDR1 is MGHDK and CDR2 is SYGVNS. Deletions cut 8 bases from V and 1 base from J, with 5 bases between. The CDR3 runs to 11 residues. This clone was detected a few times. The receptor was derived from a human donor in a cohort sampled during active COVID-19. J is TRBJ1-1 and V is TRBV25-1, with D unresolved. The sequenced sample consisted of peripheral blood. CDR3 residues: CASYGNTEAFF. The CDR3 nucleotides are TGTGCCAGCTACGGGAACACTGAAGCTTTCTTT.